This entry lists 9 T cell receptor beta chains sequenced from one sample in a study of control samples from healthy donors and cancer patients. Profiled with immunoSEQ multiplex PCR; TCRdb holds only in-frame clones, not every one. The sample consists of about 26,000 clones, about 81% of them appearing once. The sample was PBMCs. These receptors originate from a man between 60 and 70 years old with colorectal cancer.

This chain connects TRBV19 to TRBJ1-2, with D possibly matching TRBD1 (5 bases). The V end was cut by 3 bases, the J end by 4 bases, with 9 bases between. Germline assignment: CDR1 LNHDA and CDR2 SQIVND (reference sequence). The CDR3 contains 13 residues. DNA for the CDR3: TGTGCCAGTAGTATGGGCAGGGCCTATGGCTACACCTTC. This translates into CASSMGRAYGYTF.

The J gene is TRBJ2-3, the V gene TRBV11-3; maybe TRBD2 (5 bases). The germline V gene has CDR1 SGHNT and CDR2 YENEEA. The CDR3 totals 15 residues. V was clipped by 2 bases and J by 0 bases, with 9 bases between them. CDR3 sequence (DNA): TGTGCCAGCAGCTTATCACCGGGGAGCACAGATACGCAGTATTTT. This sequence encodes CASSLSPGSTDTQYF.

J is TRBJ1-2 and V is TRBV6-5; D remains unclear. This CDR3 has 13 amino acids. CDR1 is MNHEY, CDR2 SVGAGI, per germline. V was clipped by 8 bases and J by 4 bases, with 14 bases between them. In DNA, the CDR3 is TGTGCCAGCTCTTACCCATCCTTCTATGGCTACACCTTC. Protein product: CASSYPSFYGYTF.

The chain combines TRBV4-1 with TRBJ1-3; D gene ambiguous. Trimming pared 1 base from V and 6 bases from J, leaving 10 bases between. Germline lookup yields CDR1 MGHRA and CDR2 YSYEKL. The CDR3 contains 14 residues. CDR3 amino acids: CASSQAAVKNTIYF. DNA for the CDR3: TGCGCCAGCAGCCAAGCGGCTGTAAAAAACACCATATATTTT.

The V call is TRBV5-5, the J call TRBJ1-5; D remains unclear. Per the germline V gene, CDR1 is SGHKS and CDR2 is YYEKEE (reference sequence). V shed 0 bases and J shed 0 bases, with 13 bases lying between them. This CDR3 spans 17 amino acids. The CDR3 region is CASSLEARHDSNQPQHF. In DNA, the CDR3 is TGTGCCAGCAGCTTGGAGGCGCGGCACGATAGCAATCAGCCCCAGCATTTT.

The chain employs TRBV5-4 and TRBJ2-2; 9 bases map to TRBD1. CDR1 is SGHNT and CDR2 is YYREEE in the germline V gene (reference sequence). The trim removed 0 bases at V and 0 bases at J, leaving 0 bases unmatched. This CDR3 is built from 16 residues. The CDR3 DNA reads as TGTGCCAGCAGCTTGGGACAGGGGGCGAACACCGGGGAGCTGTTTTTT. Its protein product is CASSLGQGANTGELFF.

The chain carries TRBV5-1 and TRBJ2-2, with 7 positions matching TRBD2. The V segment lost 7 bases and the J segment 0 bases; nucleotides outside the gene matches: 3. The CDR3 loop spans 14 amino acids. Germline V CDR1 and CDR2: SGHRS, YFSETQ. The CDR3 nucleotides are TGCGCCAGCCTAGCGGACACGAACACCGGGGAGCTGTTTTTT. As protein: CASLADTNTGELFF.

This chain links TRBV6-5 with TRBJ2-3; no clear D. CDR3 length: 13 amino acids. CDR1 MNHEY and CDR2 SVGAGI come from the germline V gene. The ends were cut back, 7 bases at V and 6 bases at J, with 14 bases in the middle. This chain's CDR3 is CASIKWTADTQYF. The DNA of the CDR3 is TGTGCCAGCATCAAATGGACGGCGGATACGCAGTATTTT.

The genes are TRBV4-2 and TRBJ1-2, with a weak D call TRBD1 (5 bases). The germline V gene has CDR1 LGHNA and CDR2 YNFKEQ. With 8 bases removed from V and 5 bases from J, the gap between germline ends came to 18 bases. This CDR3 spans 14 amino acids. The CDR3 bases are TGTGCCAGCTCCCAAGGGGAGGAGATGTATGGCTACACCTTC. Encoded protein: CASSQGEEMYGYTF.